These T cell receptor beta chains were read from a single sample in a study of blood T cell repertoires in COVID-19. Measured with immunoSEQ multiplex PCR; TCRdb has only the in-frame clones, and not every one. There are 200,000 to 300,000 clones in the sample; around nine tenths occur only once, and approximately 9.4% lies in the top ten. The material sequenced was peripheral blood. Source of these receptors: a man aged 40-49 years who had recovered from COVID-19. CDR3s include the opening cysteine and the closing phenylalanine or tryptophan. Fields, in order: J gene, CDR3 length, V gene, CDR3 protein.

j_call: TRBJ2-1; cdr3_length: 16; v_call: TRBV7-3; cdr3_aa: CASSYLLAGGLNEQFF
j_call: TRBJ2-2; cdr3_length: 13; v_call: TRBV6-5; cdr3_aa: CASSRGRFGELFF
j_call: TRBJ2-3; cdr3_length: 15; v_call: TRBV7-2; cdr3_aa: CASSLLTGGGDTQYF
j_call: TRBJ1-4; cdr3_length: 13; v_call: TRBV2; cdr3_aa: CASSAGPNEKLFF
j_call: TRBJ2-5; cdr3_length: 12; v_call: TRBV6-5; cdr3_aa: CASSPGRETQYF
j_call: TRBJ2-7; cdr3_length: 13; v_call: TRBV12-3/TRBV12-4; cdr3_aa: CASRLQISYEQYF
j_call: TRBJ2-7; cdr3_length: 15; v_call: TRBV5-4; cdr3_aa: CASSLGGSIPYEQYF
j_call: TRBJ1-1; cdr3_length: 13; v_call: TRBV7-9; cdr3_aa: CASSWTDNTEAFF
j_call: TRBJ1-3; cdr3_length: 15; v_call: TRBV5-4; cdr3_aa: CASSHRGSAGNTIYF
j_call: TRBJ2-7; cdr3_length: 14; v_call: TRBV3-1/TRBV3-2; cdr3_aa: CASSQAGGVLEQYF
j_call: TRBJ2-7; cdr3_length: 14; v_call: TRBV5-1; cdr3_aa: CASSLVQGAYEQYF
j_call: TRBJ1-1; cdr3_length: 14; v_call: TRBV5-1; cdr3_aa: CASSTEQRNTEAFF
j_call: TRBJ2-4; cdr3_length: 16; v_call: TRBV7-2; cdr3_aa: CASSSRSGGAGYIQYF
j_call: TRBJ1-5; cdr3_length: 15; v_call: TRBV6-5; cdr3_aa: CASSTSGTGNQPQHF
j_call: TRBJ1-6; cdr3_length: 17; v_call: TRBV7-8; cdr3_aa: CASSLMVGGSSNSPLHF
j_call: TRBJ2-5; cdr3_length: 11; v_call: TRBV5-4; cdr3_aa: CASSREETQYF
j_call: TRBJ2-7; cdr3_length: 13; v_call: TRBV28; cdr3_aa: CASSFGTAYEQYF
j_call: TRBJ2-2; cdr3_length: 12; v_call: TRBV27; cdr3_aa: CASSLITGELFF
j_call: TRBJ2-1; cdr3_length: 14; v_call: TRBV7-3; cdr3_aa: CASSLSGHYNEQFF
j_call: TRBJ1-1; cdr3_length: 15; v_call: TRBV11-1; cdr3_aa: CASSLGTGGGTEAFF
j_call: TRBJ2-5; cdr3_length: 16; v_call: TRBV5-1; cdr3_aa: CASSLEQRGASGTQYF
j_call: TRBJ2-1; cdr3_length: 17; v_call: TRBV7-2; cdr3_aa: CASRTPVAGSSYNEQFF
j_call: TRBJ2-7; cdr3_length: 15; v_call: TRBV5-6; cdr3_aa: CASSFFEGTRDEQYF
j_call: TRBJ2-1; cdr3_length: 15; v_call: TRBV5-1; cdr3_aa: CASSLSILGPNEQFF
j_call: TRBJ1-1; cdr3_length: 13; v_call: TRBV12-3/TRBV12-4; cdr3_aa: CASSPPGLSEAFF
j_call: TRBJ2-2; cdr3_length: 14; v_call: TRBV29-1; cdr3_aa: CSATPGPRGGELFF
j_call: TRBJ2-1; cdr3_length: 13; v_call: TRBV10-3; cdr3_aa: CATGLAGVNEQFF
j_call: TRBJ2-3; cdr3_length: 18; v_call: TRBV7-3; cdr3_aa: CASSPGLAGELSTDTQYF
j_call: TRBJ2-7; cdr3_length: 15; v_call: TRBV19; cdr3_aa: CASSLRTGKSYEQYF
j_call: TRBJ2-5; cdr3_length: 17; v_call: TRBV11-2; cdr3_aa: CASSPRMLSGPKETQYF
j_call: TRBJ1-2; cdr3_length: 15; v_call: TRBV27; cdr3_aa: CASRAPGQINYGYTF
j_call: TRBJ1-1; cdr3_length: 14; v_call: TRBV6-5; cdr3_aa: CASSQINRETEAFF
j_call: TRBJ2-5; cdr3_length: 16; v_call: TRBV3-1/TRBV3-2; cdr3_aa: CASSQVLALAGETQYF
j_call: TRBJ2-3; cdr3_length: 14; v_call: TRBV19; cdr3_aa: CASRWTDSTDTQYF
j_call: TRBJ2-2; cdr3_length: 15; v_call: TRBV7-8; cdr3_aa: CASSVRTSDHGELFF
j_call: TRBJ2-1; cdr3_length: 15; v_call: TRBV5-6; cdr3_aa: CASSLASGGRNEQFF
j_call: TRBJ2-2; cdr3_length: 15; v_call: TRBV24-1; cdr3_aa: CATSVALASTGELFF
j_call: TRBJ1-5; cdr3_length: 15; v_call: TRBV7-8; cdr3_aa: CASSLWQGAPQPQHF